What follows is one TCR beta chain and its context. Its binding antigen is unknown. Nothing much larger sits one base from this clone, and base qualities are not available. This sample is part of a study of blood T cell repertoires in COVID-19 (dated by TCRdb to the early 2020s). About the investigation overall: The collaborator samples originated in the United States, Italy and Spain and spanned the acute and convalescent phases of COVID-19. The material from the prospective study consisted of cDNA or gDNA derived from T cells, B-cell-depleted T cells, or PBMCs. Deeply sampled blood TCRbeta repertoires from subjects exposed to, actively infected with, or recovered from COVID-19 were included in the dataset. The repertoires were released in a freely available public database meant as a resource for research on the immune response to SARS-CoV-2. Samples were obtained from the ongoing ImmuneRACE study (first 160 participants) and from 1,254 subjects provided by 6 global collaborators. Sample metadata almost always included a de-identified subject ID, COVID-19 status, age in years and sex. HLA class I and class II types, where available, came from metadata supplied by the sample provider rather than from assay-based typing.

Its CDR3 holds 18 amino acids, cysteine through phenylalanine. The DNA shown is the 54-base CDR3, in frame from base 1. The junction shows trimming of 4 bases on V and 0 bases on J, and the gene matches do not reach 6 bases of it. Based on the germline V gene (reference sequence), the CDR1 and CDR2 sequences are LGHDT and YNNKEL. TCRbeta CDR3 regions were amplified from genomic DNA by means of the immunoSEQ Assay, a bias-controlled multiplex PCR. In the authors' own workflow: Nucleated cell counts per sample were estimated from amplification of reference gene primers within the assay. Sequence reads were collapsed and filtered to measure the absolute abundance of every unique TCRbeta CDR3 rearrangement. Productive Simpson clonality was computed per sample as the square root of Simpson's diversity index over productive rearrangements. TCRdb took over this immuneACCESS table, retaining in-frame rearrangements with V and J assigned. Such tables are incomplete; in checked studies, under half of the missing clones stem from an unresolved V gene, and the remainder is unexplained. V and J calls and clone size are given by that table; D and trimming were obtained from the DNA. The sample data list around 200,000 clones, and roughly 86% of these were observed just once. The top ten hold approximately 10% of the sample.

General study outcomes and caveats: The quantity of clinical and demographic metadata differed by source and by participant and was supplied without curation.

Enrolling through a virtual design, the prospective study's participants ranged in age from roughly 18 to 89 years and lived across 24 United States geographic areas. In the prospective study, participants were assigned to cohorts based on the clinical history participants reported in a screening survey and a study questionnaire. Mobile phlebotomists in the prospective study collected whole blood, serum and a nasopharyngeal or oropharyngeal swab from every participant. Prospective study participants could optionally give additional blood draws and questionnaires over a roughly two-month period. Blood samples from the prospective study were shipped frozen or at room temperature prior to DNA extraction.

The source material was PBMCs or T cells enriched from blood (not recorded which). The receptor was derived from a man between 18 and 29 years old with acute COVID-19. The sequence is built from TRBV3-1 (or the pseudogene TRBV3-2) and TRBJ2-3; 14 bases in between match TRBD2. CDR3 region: CASSPGTSGSISTDTQYF. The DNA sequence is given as TGTGCCAGCAGCCCTGGGACTAGCGGGAGCATTAGCACAGATACGCAGTATTTT.